A selection of T cell receptor beta chains follows, all from one sample in a study of identical twins. In TCRdb, the 5' RACE reads were re-called with MiXCR into one record per CDR3 protein. The sample comprises about 330,000 distinct CDR3 sequences, roughly 12% of which are singletons, and approximately 7.9% rests with the top ten. A further study also used this sample, focusing on yellow fever vaccine responses in identical twins.

Sequencing input: CD8+ T cells sorted from blood. These receptors originate from a woman aged 18-35 years in good health. Each CDR3 is given with its conserved first and last residue. The D gene is left open where the match is weak. Clone size is given for some rows only: seen once, a few or many times, or a class if the clone is expanded.

D	size	V	J	CDR3	DNA
-	-	TRBV7-9	TRBJ2-2	CASSEEIGGGELFF	TGTGCCAGCAGCGAAGAGATTGGAGGCGGGGAGCTGTTTTTT
TRBD1	few	TRBV27	TRBJ2-1	CASSLKGTEIQLGNEQFF	TGTGCCAGCAGTTTAAAAGGGACAGAAATCCAACTAGGGAATGAGCAGTTCTTC
-	few	TRBV6-1	TRBJ2-3	CASSEMGSTDTQYF	TGTGCCAGCAGTGAGATGGGGAGCACAGATACGCAGTATTTT
-	few	TRBV4-1	TRBJ2-7	CASSQDLREYYEQYF	TGCGCCAGCAGCCAAGATTTACGGGAATACTACGAGCAGTACTTC
-	few	TRBV20-1	TRBJ1-2	CSASRGWNGYTF	TGCAGTGCTAGTAGGGGGTGGAATGGCTACACCTTC
-	few	TRBV4-1	TRBJ2-3	CASSPGPTDTQYF	TGCGCCAGCAGCCCTGGCCCCACAGATACGCAGTATTTT
-	many	TRBV7-8	TRBJ2-5	CASSLVTGSETQYF	TGTGCCAGCAGCTTAGTCACAGGGTCAGAGACCCAGTACTTC
TRBD2	few	TRBV24-1	TRBJ2-2	CATSDVGTSGTGELFF	TGTGCCACCAGTGATGTTGGGACTAGTGGCACCGGGGAGCTGTTTTTT
-	-	TRBV2	TRBJ2-7	CASSSGHQSYEQYF	TGTGCCAGCAGTTCGGGACACCAATCCTACGAGCAGTACTTC
TRBD1	-	TRBV5-5	TRBJ1-1	CASSEGQANTEAFF	TGTGCCAGCAGCGAAGGACAGGCGAACACTGAAGCTTTCTTT
-	-	TRBV12-3/TRBV12-4	TRBJ1-2	CASSLERTAGYGYTF	TGTGCCAGCAGTTTAGAACGGACCGCAGGGTATGGCTACACCTTC
TRBD2	-	TRBV7-3	TRBJ2-1	CASSPRGERERGEQFF	TGTGCCAGCAGCCCTCGGGGGGAGCGGGAGAGGGGTGAGCAGTTCTTC
-	many	TRBV5-1	TRBJ2-1	CASSLSRGYNEQFF	TGCGCCAGCAGCTTGAGCCGGGGCTACAATGAGCAGTTCTTC
-	-	TRBV3-1	TRBJ2-1	CASSQDLFVSLSYSYNEQFF	TGTGCCAGCAGCCAAGATCTATTCGTGTCGCTTTCCTACTCCTACAATGAGCAGTTCTTC
TRBD2	-	TRBV7-6	TRBJ2-2	CASSGASGLSTGELFF	TGTGCCAGCAGCGGCGCTTCGGGACTATCCACCGGGGAGCTGTTTTTT
-	-	TRBV4-1	TRBJ1-4	CASSQESQINEKLFF	TGCGCCAGCAGCCAAGAAAGCCAGATTAATGAAAAACTGTTTTTT
TRBD2	-	TRBV7-8	TRBJ2-3	CASSLELASGRDTQYF	TGTGCCAGCAGCTTAGAATTGGCTAGCGGGAGAGATACGCAGTATTTT
-	few	TRBV5-6	TRBJ2-1	CASSRDHNEQFF	TGTGCCAGCAGCCGGGACCACAATGAGCAGTTCTTC
-	few	TRBV5-1	TRBJ1-5	CASSLGETPGPQHF	TGCGCCAGCAGCCTCGGCGAAACCCCCGGGCCCCAGCATTTT
TRBD2	many	TRBV7-9	TRBJ2-7	CASGTSETYEQYF	TGTGCCAGCGGGACTAGCGAAACCTACGAGCAGTACTTC
-	-	TRBV24-1	TRBJ1-5	CATSGPGGNQPQHF	TGTGCCACCAGTGGCCCTGGGGGCAATCAGCCCCAGCATTTT
-	many	TRBV10-3	TRBJ1-3	CAITPDNGNTIYF	TGTGCCATCACTCCGGACAATGGAAACACCATATATTTT
-	few	TRBV20-1	TRBJ2-3	CSVSVYRGTDTQYF	TGCAGTGTGTCCGTCTACCGGGGTACAGATACGCAGTATTTT
-	-	TRBV6-1	TRBJ2-7	CASSFSAIPHEQYF	TGTGCCAGCAGCTTTAGCGCCATCCCACACGAGCAGTACTTC
-	-	TRBV7-9	TRBJ2-1	CASSLVSGPRNEQFF	TGTGCCAGCAGCTTAGTGTCAGGGCCCCGCAATGAGCAGTTCTTC
-	-	TRBV7-6	TRBJ2-2	CASSPPRATIPELFF	TGTGCCAGCAGCCCCCCCCGGGCCACCATACCAGAGCTGTTTTTT
-	medium-sized	TRBV4-1	TRBJ2-7	CASSQEGWLAYEQYF	TGCGCCAGCAGCCAAGAGGGCTGGCTAGCGTACGAGCAGTACTTC
TRBD1	-	TRBV3-1	TRBJ2-5	CASSINRGRAWHGGSKETQYF	TGTGCCAGCAGCATCAACAGGGGACGCGCATGGCACGGCGGGTCCAAAGAGACCCAGTACTTC
TRBD2	few	TRBV7-9	TRBJ2-1	CASSLDILAAYNEQFF	TGTGCCAGCAGCTTAGATATCCTAGCGGCCTACAATGAGCAGTTCTTC
TRBD2	many	TRBV27	TRBJ2-3	CASSLNSGRGSDTQYF	TGTGCCAGCAGTTTAAATAGCGGGAGAGGGTCAGATACGCAGTATTTT
TRBD2	-	TRBV20-1	TRBJ2-7	CSARDSLAGDPYEQYF	TGCAGTGCTAGAGATTCACTAGCGGGAGACCCCTACGAGCAGTACTTC
-	many	TRBV12-3/TRBV12-4	TRBJ2-1	CASSAYYGSSYNEQFF	TGTGCCAGCAGTGCCTATTACGGGAGTTCCTACAATGAGCAGTTCTTC
TRBD2	few	TRBV6-2/TRBV6-3	TRBJ2-1	CASRGHPGLAGGPVVSYNEQFF	TGTGCCAGCAGGGGACACCCGGGACTAGCGGGAGGGCCGGTAGTTTCCTACAATGAGCAGTTCTTC
TRBD1	many	TRBV12-3/TRBV12-4	TRBJ2-7	CASSTSGTGRNEQYF	TGTGCCAGCAGCACTTCCGGGACAGGGCGGAACGAGCAGTACTTC
-	many	TRBV12-3/TRBV12-4	TRBJ2-2	CASSLEGTNTGELFF	TGTGCCAGCAGTTTGGAGGGGACGAACACCGGGGAGCTGTTTTTT
TRBD2	few	TRBV3-1	TRBJ2-3	CASSQEWTSDADTQYF	TGTGCCAGCAGCCAAGAATGGACTAGTGACGCAGATACGCAGTATTTT
TRBD1	-	TRBV7-6	TRBJ2-1	CASSGRGQGFNEQFF	TGTGCCAGCAGCGGACGGGGACAGGGATTCAATGAGCAGTTCTTC
-	-	TRBV20-1	TRBJ2-4	CSATGVGDIQYF	TGCAGTGCCACCGGTGTTGGGGACATTCAGTACTTC
-	few	TRBV20-1	TRBJ2-3	CSAIDLSTDTQYF	TGCAGTGCCATCGATCTGAGCACAGATACGCAGTATTTT
TRBD1	-	TRBV27	TRBJ1-5	CASSPTPQGADQPQHF	TGTGCCAGCAGTCCGACCCCACAGGGGGCGGATCAGCCCCAGCATTTT
TRBD2	many	TRBV7-6	TRBJ2-1	CASSLFLSAGVENNEQFF	TGTGCCAGCAGCTTATTTTTGTCTGCGGGAGTAGAGAACAATGAGCAGTTCTTC
-	few	TRBV29-1	TRBJ1-1	CSVEEGTYTEAFF	TGCAGCGTTGAAGAGGGAACGTACACTGAAGCTTTCTTT
-	-	TRBV11-2	TRBJ1-1	CASSLRGEAFF	TGTGCCAGCAGCTTACGTGGTGAAGCTTTCTTT
TRBD2	few	TRBV4-1	TRBJ2-1	CASSQDTGLVRNEQFF	TGCGCCAGCAGCCAGGATACGGGACTAGTTAGAAATGAGCAGTTCTTC
-	many	TRBV11-2	TRBJ2-3	CASSSRDRTDTQYF	TGTGCCAGCAGCTCCAGAGACAGAACAGATACGCAGTATTTT
TRBD2	few	TRBV6-2/TRBV6-3	TRBJ2-1	CASRKRTSGGPGNEQFF	TGTGCCAGCAGAAAAAGGACTAGCGGGGGGCCGGGGAATGAGCAGTTCTTC
-	-	TRBV27	TRBJ2-3	CASSRAGRITDTQYF	TGTGCCAGCAGTCGGGCAGGGCGGATCACAGATACGCAGTATTTT
-	few	TRBV6-5	TRBJ2-7	CASSDSIPTVLYF	TGTGCCAGCAGTGACTCTATTCCCACAGTTCTGTACTTC
TRBD1	-	TRBV7-9	TRBJ2-3	CASSLETGGSADTQYF	TGTGCCAGCAGCTTAGAAACAGGGGGCAGTGCAGATACGCAGTATTTT
-	-	TRBV29-1	TRBJ1-2	CSAFGTTDGPASYGYTF	TGCAGCGCGTTCGGGACGACGGACGGTCCAGCCTCATATGGCTACACCTTC